Listed below are T cell receptor beta chains from one sample, sequenced in a study of beta chain features in type 1 diabetes. Assay used: immunoSEQ multiplex PCR; TCRdb lists only in-frame clones, some missing. This sample has roughly 260,000 clones; roughly 22% occur once, and the top ten carry around 0.029%. The sample comprised naive CD4+ T cells from blood. All receptors come from a woman aged 40 to 50 with type 1 diabetes. Both conserved end residues are part of each CDR3. The order of the fields is V gene, clone size, D gene, J gene, CDR3 protein, CDR3 DNA. D genes are given only for firm matches. A clone size is listed for some rows: how often the clone was seen (once, few, many), or a class if it is expanded.

V: TRBV2; size: -; D: -; J: TRBJ1-1; CDR3: CASSGNQGNTEAFF; DNA: TGTGCCAGCAGTGGTAATCAGGGAAACACTGAAGCTTTCTTT
V: TRBV9; size: few; D: TRBD2; J: TRBJ2-3; CDR3: CASSATFDSGVTDTQYF; DNA: TGTGCCAGCAGCGCAACCTTCGATAGCGGGGTTACAGATACGCAGTATTTT
V: TRBV2; size: -; D: -; J: TRBJ2-4; CDR3: CASSELDGGVAKNIQYF; DNA: TGTGCCAGCAGTGAACTGGATGGAGGAGTAGCCAAAAACATTCAGTACTTC
V: TRBV4-3; size: -; D: TRBD2; J: TRBJ2-1; CDR3: CASSQTSVLSNEQFF; DNA: TGCGCCAGCAGCCAAACTAGCGTCCTAAGCAATGAGCAGTTCTTC
V: TRBV29-1; size: few; D: -; J: TRBJ1-4; CDR3: CSVGEGLTNEKLFF; DNA: TGCAGCGTTGGGGAGGGTTTAACTAATGAAAAACTGTTTTTT
V: TRBV29-1; size: -; D: -; J: TRBJ2-1; CDR3: CSVARRLTNNEQFF; DNA: TGCAGCGTTGCTCGAAGACTTACCAACAATGAGCAGTTCTTC
V: TRBV18; size: -; D: -; J: TRBJ2-1; CDR3: CASSPGVAAYNEQFF; DNA: TGTGCCAGCTCACCTGGGGTAGCGGCCTACAATGAGCAGTTCTTC
V: TRBV28; size: few; D: TRBD2; J: TRBJ2-7; CDR3: CASSPGGSGKDEQYF; DNA: TGTGCCAGCAGCCCTGGGGGTAGCGGGAAGGACGAGCAGTACTTC
V: TRBV2; size: few; D: TRBD1; J: TRBJ2-7; CDR3: CAAGGSSYEQYF; DNA: TGTGCCGCAGGGGGCAGCTCCTACGAGCAGTACTTC
V: TRBV6-5; size: few; D: TRBD2; J: TRBJ2-1; CDR3: CASSYGLAGGDNEQFF; DNA: TGTGCCAGCAGTTACGGACTAGCGGGGGGAGACAATGAGCAGTTCTTC
V: TRBV19; size: -; D: -; J: TRBJ2-1; CDR3: CASKGGAYNEQFF; DNA: TGTGCCAGTAAAGGGGGGGCCTACAATGAGCAGTTCTTC
V: TRBV7-7; size: -; D: -; J: TRBJ2-5; CDR3: CASSLATAQETQYF; DNA: TGTGCTAGCAGCTTAGCCACTGCCCAAGAGACCCAGTACTTC
V: TRBV25-1; size: -; D: TRBD1; J: TRBJ1-1; CDR3: CASSEAGQGTEAFF; DNA: TGTGCCAGCAGTGAAGCGGGACAGGGGACTGAAGCTTTCTTT
V: TRBV29-1; size: few; D: -; J: TRBJ1-2; CDR3: CSVDRGDYGYTF; DNA: TGCAGCGTTGACAGGGGTGACTATGGCTACACCTTC
V: TRBV5-1; size: -; D: TRBD1; J: TRBJ1-1; CDR3: CASSSTGTGQGIDTEAFF; DNA: TGCGCCAGCAGCTCGACCGGGACAGGGCAGGGGATCGACACTGAAGCTTTCTTT
V: TRBV7-9; size: -; D: TRBD1; J: TRBJ1-1; CDR3: CASSSSPGTGMNTEAFF; DNA: TGTGCCAGCAGCTCTTCTCCCGGGACAGGAATGAACACTGAAGCTTTCTTT
V: TRBV30; size: few; D: TRBD1; J: TRBJ2-5; CDR3: CAWSLGGTGETQYF; DNA: TGTGCCTGGAGTCTAGGCGGGACAGGGGAGACCCAGTACTTC
V: TRBV7-3; size: -; D: TRBD2; J: TRBJ2-7; CDR3: CASSPSGASYEQYF; DNA: TGTGCCAGCAGCCCTAGCGGGGCCTCCTACGAGCAGTACTTC
V: TRBV7-9; size: few; D: TRBD2; J: TRBJ2-1; CDR3: CASSRAGSSYNEQFF; DNA: TGTGCCAGCAGCCGAGCGGGGAGCTCCTACAATGAGCAGTTCTTC
V: TRBV2; size: -; D: -; J: TRBJ1-4; CDR3: CASGTLDEKLFF; DNA: TGTGCCAGCGGCACCTTGGATGAAAAACTGTTTTTT
V: TRBV6-6; size: few; D: -; J: TRBJ2-1; CDR3: CASSTDSSYNEQFF; DNA: TGTGCCAGCAGTACGGACAGCTCCTACAATGAGCAGTTCTTC
V: TRBV29-1; size: -; D: -; J: TRBJ1-2; CDR3: CSVDEGYTF; DNA: TGCAGCGTTGATGAGGGCTACACCTTC
V: TRBV2; size: few; D: -; J: TRBJ2-5; CDR3: CASKLQETQYF; DNA: TGTGCCAGCAAGTTGCAGGAGACCCAGTACTTC
V: TRBV19; size: -; D: TRBD1; J: TRBJ2-7; CDR3: CASRSPGQSSYEQYF; DNA: TGTGCCAGTAGGTCTCCGGGACAGAGCTCCTACGAGCAGTACTTC
V: TRBV5-4; size: few; D: -; J: TRBJ2-7; CDR3: CASSLGGPRLDEQYF; DNA: TGTGCCAGCAGCTTAGGGGGACCTCGACTGGACGAGCAGTACTTC
V: TRBV5-4; size: few; D: -; J: TRBJ2-7; CDR3: CASSSGPSSYEQYF; DNA: TGTGCCAGCAGCTCTGGGCCAAGCTCCTACGAGCAGTACTTC
V: TRBV2; size: -; D: -; J: TRBJ2-2; CDR3: CASSEQAVNTGELFF; DNA: TGTGCCAGCAGTGAGCAAGCGGTGAACACCGGGGAGCTGTTTTTT
V: TRBV12-5; size: -; D: -; J: TRBJ2-6; CDR3: CASAPGTSGANVLTF; DNA: TGTGCTAGTGCCCCAGGGACTTCTGGGGCCAACGTCCTGACTTTC
V: TRBV28; size: -; D: TRBD2; J: TRBJ2-2; CDR3: CASFGGTSGRTSGELFF; DNA: TGTGCCAGCTTTGGGGGGACTAGCGGGAGAACCAGCGGGGAGCTGTTTTTT
V: TRBV11-2; size: -; D: TRBD1; J: TRBJ2-7; CDR3: CASSTRQGSWDEQYF; DNA: TGTGCCAGCAGCACCCGACAGGGGTCGTGGGACGAGCAGTACTTC
V: TRBV13; size: -; D: TRBD2; J: TRBJ2-7; CDR3: CASSLASAGGRAYEQYF; DNA: TGTGCCAGCAGCTTAGCGTCCGCGGGGGGCCGAGCCTACGAGCAGTACTTC
V: TRBV5-1; size: -; D: -; J: TRBJ1-1; CDR3: CASSLGAGITEAFF; DNA: TGCGCCAGCAGCTTGGGGGCAGGGATCACTGAAGCTTTCTTT
V: TRBV25-1; size: -; D: -; J: TRBJ2-2; CDR3: CASSDPKQATGELFF; DNA: TGTGCCAGCAGTGACCCGAAACAGGCAACCGGGGAGCTGTTTTTT
V: TRBV5-1; size: -; D: -; J: TRBJ2-4; CDR3: CASSLAGEDIQYF; DNA: TGCGCCAGCAGCTTGGCCGGTGAGGACATTCAGTACTTC
V: TRBV19; size: few; D: -; J: TRBJ2-6; CDR3: CASFKDTPTGANVLTF; DNA: TGTGCCAGTTTTAAGGACACCCCCACTGGGGCCAACGTCCTGACTTTC
V: TRBV28; size: few; D: TRBD2; J: TRBJ2-2; CDR3: CASILGGDNTGELFF; DNA: TGTGCCAGCATCCTCGGGGGGGACAACACCGGGGAGCTGTTTTTT
V: TRBV9; size: -; D: -; J: TRBJ2-1; CDR3: CASSASLQGKNYNEQFF; DNA: TGTGCCAGCAGCGCAAGCCTACAGGGTAAAAACTACAATGAGCAGTTCTTC
V: TRBV23-1; size: -; D: TRBD1; J: TRBJ1-1; CDR3: CASSQSSSGGSTEAFF; DNA: TGCGCCAGCAGTCAATCTAGCTCAGGGGGGAGCACTGAAGCTTTCTTT
V: TRBV2; size: few; D: -; J: TRBJ2-6; CDR3: CASSELLSGANVLTF; DNA: TGTGCCAGCAGTGAACTCCTCTCTGGGGCCAACGTCCTGACTTTC
V: TRBV18; size: few; D: TRBD1; J: TRBJ1-4; CDR3: CASSYGQGTGYEKLFF; DNA: TGTGCCAGCTCGTACGGACAGGGGACGGGTTATGAAAAACTGTTTTTT
V: TRBV5-4; size: -; D: -; J: TRBJ2-3; CDR3: CASNNRGTDTQYF; DNA: TGTGCCAGCAACAACCGGGGCACAGATACGCAGTATTTT
V: TRBV7-2; size: -; D: -; J: TRBJ2-1; CDR3: CASSLVFLRVGNEQFF; DNA: TGTGCCAGCAGCTTAGTGTTCTTACGGGTGGGCAATGAGCAGTTCTTC
V: TRBV13; size: few; D: TRBD1; J: TRBJ2-1; CDR3: CASSYASGTGGSAFVNEQFF; DNA: TGTGCCAGCAGCTACGCCTCCGGGACAGGGGGCAGCGCTTTTGTCAATGAGCAGTTCTTC
V: TRBV29-1; size: -; D: -; J: TRBJ1-1; CDR3: CSAGIALNTEAFF; DNA: TGCAGCGCAGGGATAGCCTTGAACACTGAAGCTTTCTTT
V: TRBV5-1; size: few; D: -; J: TRBJ2-5; CDR3: CASSEGHQQETQYF; DNA: TGCGCCAGCAGCGAGGGACATCAACAAGAGACCCAGTACTTC
V: TRBV29-1; size: -; D: TRBD1; J: TRBJ2-4; CDR3: CSGGQGGNIQYF; DNA: TGCAGCGGGGGACAGGGGGGAAACATTCAGTACTTC
V: TRBV7-9; size: -; D: TRBD2; J: TRBJ2-5; CDR3: CASSASGGKETQYF; DNA: TGTGCCAGCAGCGCTAGCGGGGGCAAAGAGACCCAGTACTTC
V: TRBV28; size: few; D: -; J: TRBJ2-7; CDR3: CASIPGLTSAEQYF; DNA: TGTGCCAGCATCCCGGGACTCACCTCCGCCGAGCAGTACTTC
V: TRBV18; size: few; D: TRBD2; J: TRBJ2-5; CDR3: CASSPAGGPSETQYF; DNA: TGTGCCAGCTCACCGGCGGGAGGGCCGTCAGAGACCCAGTACTTC
V: TRBV9; size: -; D: TRBD1; J: TRBJ1-1; CDR3: CASSVTTGENTEAFF; DNA: TGTGCCAGCAGCGTTACGACAGGGGAGAACACTGAAGCTTTCTTT
V: TRBV2; size: few; D: -; J: TRBJ2-5; CDR3: CASRMDWVQETQYF; DNA: TGTGCCAGCAGGATGGACTGGGTCCAAGAGACCCAGTACTTC
V: TRBV7-8; size: -; D: -; J: TRBJ1-2; CDR3: CASKDTLEYGYTF; DNA: TGTGCCAGCAAGGACACCCTAGAGTATGGCTACACCTTC
V: TRBV6-5; size: few; D: -; J: TRBJ1-1; CDR3: CASRKQATNTEAFF; DNA: TGTGCCAGCAGAAAACAGGCAACGAACACTGAAGCTTTCTTT